The T cell receptor beta chain under discussion was sequenced for a study of cytomegalovirus exposure and HLA in healthy donors. V dropped 4 bases and J dropped 6 bases, with 19 bases sitting between them. This CDR3 is built from 16 residues. Germline V gene data show CDR1 as SGDLS and CDR2 as YYNGEE. 13 Jbeta primers and 60 Vbeta primers were used for the PCR. Libraries were prepared by immunoSEQ multiplex PCR; TCRdb keeps only in-frame clonotypes and omits some of them. The sample yields approximately 180,000 clones, 81% seen once. The origin of this receptor is a young man in good health and CMV-seronegative. The chain recombines TRBV9 with TRBJ1-4; D might be TRBD1 (5 bases). Sequencing input: PBMCs. The CDR3 DNA reads as TGTGCCAGCAGCCCCCCCGAGGCAGGGAATGATGAAAAACTGTTTTTT. Translation gives CASSPPEAGNDEKLFF.